This T cell receptor beta chain is drawn from a study of blood T cell repertoires in COVID-19. Only one count was recorded for this clone. Only in-frame clones appear in the TCRdb table, and some are missing; sequencing was by immunoSEQ multiplex PCR. This table holds about 380,000 clones, about 88% found once. V lost 4 bases to trimming and J lost 10 bases; unmatched junction nucleotides: 8. This CDR3 spans 15 amino acids. Germline-derived CDR1 and CDR2 are SGDLS and YYNGEE. Sample: PBMCs or T cells enriched from blood (not recorded which). The clonotype was recovered from a woman younger than 30 who had recovered from COVID-19. This rearrangement joins TRBV9 to TRBJ1-6, with TRBD1 matching over 10 bases. CDR3 protein: CASSHGTGERSPLHF. The CDR3 DNA is TGTGCCAGCAGCCACGGGACAGGGGAAAGATCACCCCTCCACTTT.